Listed below are T cell receptor beta chains from one sample, sequenced in a study of OX40 agonist ivuxolimab in advanced cancers. TCRdb's copy holds only in-frame clones and misses some; the assay was immunoSEQ multiplex PCR. This sample carries over 80,000 clones, 86% of them seen once, and the ten largest clones take 5.5%. Source: CD4+ or CD8+ T cells sorted from blood, taken in a trial of the OX40 agonist ivuxolimab. These receptors all stem from an adult with an advanced solid tumor such as melanoma, head and neck, liver or kidney cancer. Both conserved end residues are part of each CDR3. A D gene is named only where the DNA matches it firmly. Some rows mark clone size as missing; the rest say once, few, many or name a class of expanded clone.

>TRBJ2-3|TRBD1|TRBV29-1|NA
TGCAGCGTTGCAGGGGGCGTCACAGATACGCAGTATTTT
CSVAGGVTDTQYF
>TRBJ2-2|NA|TRBV7-9|NA
TGTGCCAGCAGCACCGGTGGGTCCGGGGAGCTGTTTTTT
CASSTGGSGELFF
>TRBJ1-5|TRBD1|TRBV5-1|NA
TGCGCCAGCAGGCCAGGGGGCGTCGATCAGCCCCAGCATTTT
CASRPGGVDQPQHF
>TRBJ1-1|NA|TRBV6-5|NA
TGTGCCAGCAGGTCTACAGGGAGTTCGAACACTGAAGCTTTCTTT
CASRSTGSSNTEAFF
>TRBJ2-6|NA|TRBV11-2|NA
TGTGCCAGCAGCTTGGTTTTTTCTGGGGCCAACGTCCTGACTTTC
CASSLVFSGANVLTF
>TRBJ2-7|TRBD1|TRBV27|NA
TGTGCCAGCAGTTTCTCGACAGGGGGCAACTACGAGCAGTACTTC
CASSFSTGGNYEQYF
>TRBJ1-1|NA|TRBV5-4|NA
TGTGCCAGCAGCTTGGCCGGGAACACTGAAGCTTTCTTT
CASSLAGNTEAFF
>TRBJ1-5|NA|TRBV6-5|NA
TGTGCCAGCAGTCCGAACCGGAAGGATCAGCCCCAGCATTTT
CASSPNRKDQPQHF
>TRBJ1-4|NA|TRBV2|NA
TGTGCCAGCAACGCCCGCGGGGTGGAAACTAATGAAAAACTGTTTTTT
CASNARGVETNEKLFF
>TRBJ2-4|NA|TRBV11-1|NA
TGTGCCAGCAGCCAGGATCTAGCCAAAAACATTCAGTACTTC
CASSQDLAKNIQYF
>TRBJ1-3|NA|TRBV7-8|NA
TGTGCCAGCAGTCGGGGGGGACTGAGCTCTGGAAACACCATATATTTT
CASSRGGLSSGNTIYF
>TRBJ2-2|NA|TRBV7-9|once
TGTGCCAGCAGCTCCGGAGAGCTGTTTTTT
CASSSGELFF
>TRBJ2-3|NA|TRBV7-6|NA
TGTGCCAGCAGCTTAAACCTTGGGGCAGATACGCAGTATTTT
CASSLNLGADTQYF
>TRBJ2-7|NA|TRBV21-1|NA
TGTGCCAGCAGAACCCCCCGGCTAGCGGCCGACTTTGGGGAGCAGTACTTC
CASRTPRLAADFGEQYF
>TRBJ2-1|TRBD2|TRBV27|NA
TGTGCCAGCAGTTCCTCTAGCGGGATTCGGGGAGATGAGCAGTTCTTC
CASSSSSGIRGDEQFF
>TRBJ2-6|NA|TRBV4-1|NA
TGCGCCAGCAGCCTGATAGGACCGGCCAACGTCCTGACTTTC
CASSLIGPANVLTF
>TRBJ2-2|NA|TRBV19|NA
TGTGCCAGTAGTCTCCTCTGGAGGGAGCTGTTTTTT
CASSLLWRELFF
>TRBJ2-1|TRBD1|TRBV5-6|NA
TGTGCCAGCAGCGCACGACAGGGGGCCCTTTTAATAAATGAGCAGTTCTTC
CASSARQGALLINEQFF
>TRBJ1-1|NA|TRBV5-6|NA
TGTGCCAGCAGCAAGGGCGGCACTGAAGCTTTCTTT
CASSKGGTEAFF
>TRBJ1-4|NA|TRBV7-9|NA
TGTGCCAGCAGCCAAAACCAGGGTCGGGAAAAACTGTTTTTT
CASSQNQGREKLFF
>TRBJ1-2|TRBD1|TRBV5-5|NA
TGTGCCAGCAGCGTGCAGGGGGCAGGATATGGCTACACCTTC
CASSVQGAGYGYTF
>TRBJ2-3|NA|TRBV15|NA
TGTGCCACCAGCAGAGATCTTTGGACAGATACGCAGTATTTT
CATSRDLWTDTQYF
>TRBJ1-5|NA|TRBV6-6|NA
TGTGCCAGCAGTCACTCTAACAGGGATCAGCCCCAGCATTTT
CASSHSNRDQPQHF
>TRBJ1-2|NA|TRBV19|NA
TGTGCCAGTAGTATAGACGACGGACGGAGACGGTATGGCTACACCTTC
CASSIDDGRRRYGYTF
>TRBJ2-1|NA|TRBV7-3|NA
TGTGCCAGCAGCTTGACGGGAGTAAGAAGTGAGCAGTTCTTC
CASSLTGVRSEQFF
>TRBJ2-2|NA|TRBV4-1|NA
TGCGCCAGCAGCCGACCCCAGATGAACACCGGGGAGCTGTTTTTT
CASSRPQMNTGELFF
>TRBJ1-5|NA|TRBV6-1|NA
TGTGCCACCCTCGGACGGAGCAATCAGCCCCAGCATTTT
CATLGRSNQPQHF
>TRBJ1-3|NA|TRBV4-2|NA
TGTGCCAGCAGCCAAGCAGGGGAAGGAAACACCATATATTTT
CASSQAGEGNTIYF
>TRBJ1-6|NA|TRBV6-1|NA
TGTGCCAGCAGTGACCTGACAGGTTCACCCCTCCACTTT
CASSDLTGSPLHF
>TRBJ2-2|TRBD2|TRBV18|NA
TGTGCCAGCTCACCACGGCGGGAGGACGGGGAGCTGTTTTTT
CASSPRREDGELFF
>TRBJ2-5|NA|TRBV19|NA
TGTGCCAGTAATGGGCAGGGGTTAGAGACCCAGTACTTC
CASNGQGLETQYF
>TRBJ2-1|TRBD2|TRBV10-3|NA
TGTGCCGGGGGGACTAGCGGCAGCTACAATGAGCAGTTCTTC
CAGGTSGSYNEQFF
>TRBJ1-1|NA|TRBV4-1|NA
TGCGCCAGCAGCCAAGAACCTGGGACAAGGGTTGGTGAAGCTTTCTTT
CASSQEPGTRVGEAFF
>TRBJ2-2|NA|TRBV5-1|NA
TGCGCCAGCAGCTTGGGTCAGGAAACCGGGGAGCTGTTTTTT
CASSLGQETGELFF
>TRBJ1-1|TRBD1|TRBV27|NA
TGTGCCAGCAGTTTAGCCTGGGACAGGACGCACACTGAAGCTTTCTTT
CASSLAWDRTHTEAFF
>TRBJ1-6|NA|TRBV7-6|NA
TGTGCCAGCAGCTTCCAGAATTCACCCCTCCACTTT
CASSFQNSPLHF
>TRBJ2-6|NA|TRBV27|NA
TGTGCCAGCAGTTTTCAACCCGGACAGTCACTGACTTTC
CASSFQPGQSLTF
>TRBJ2-7|NA|TRBV29-1|NA
TGCAGCGTTGCGGCAGGTAGTTCCTACGAGCAGTACTTC
CSVAAGSSYEQYF
>TRBJ2-2|NA|TRBV7-2|NA
TGTGCCAGCAGCTTTGCAGGGATGATAACCGGGGAGCTGTTTTTT
CASSFAGMITGELFF
>TRBJ2-2|NA|TRBV5-1|NA
TGCGCCAGCAGCTTTGAACAGGGAAACACCGGGGAGCTGTTTTTT
CASSFEQGNTGELFF
>TRBJ2-5|TRBD1|TRBV19|NA
TGTGCCAGTAGTATCCGACAGGGGGCGCGGGAGACCCAGTACTTC
CASSIRQGARETQYF